Listed below are T cell receptor beta chains from one sample, sequenced in a study of tumor T cells in aggressive B-cell lymphoma. Profiling relied on immunoSEQ multiplex PCR, and the TCRdb table lists in-frame clones only, not all of them. The top ten hold roughly 2.7% of the sample, which has around 2,000 clones, roughly 94% seen once. Material: tumor tissue. The receptor set was obtained from an adult with diffuse large B cell lymphoma. Each CDR3 is given with its conserved first and last residue.

cdr3_length: 15
j_call: TRBJ2-7
v_call: TRBV18
cdr3_aa: CASSPGTGGSYEQYF

cdr3_length: 14
j_call: .
v_call: TRBV5-4
cdr3_aa: CASSRSGTTYEQYF

cdr3_length: 15
j_call: TRBJ2-1
v_call: TRBV7-7
cdr3_aa: CASSLDRGGVGEQFF

cdr3_length: 15
j_call: TRBJ1-2
v_call: TRBV19
cdr3_aa: CASNPYPDRVRGYTF

cdr3_length: 16
j_call: TRBJ1-6
v_call: TRBV4-1
cdr3_aa: CASRPPRDRENSPLHF

cdr3_length: 17
j_call: TRBJ2-7
v_call: TRBV7-2
cdr3_aa: CASSLTRSRGQGDERYF

cdr3_length: 14
j_call: TRBJ2-2
v_call: TRBV7-7
cdr3_aa: CASSVGQGNGELFF

cdr3_length: 14
j_call: TRBJ1-1
v_call: TRBV9
cdr3_aa: CASSIRQGGTEAFF

cdr3_length: 15
j_call: TRBJ1-2
v_call: TRBV9
cdr3_aa: CASSVGTGLNYGYTF

cdr3_length: 16
j_call: TRBJ1-2
v_call: TRBV7-6
cdr3_aa: CASSLFAGTGENGYTF

cdr3_length: 11
j_call: TRBJ2-5
v_call: TRBV21-1
cdr3_aa: CAMGGQETQYF

cdr3_length: 14
j_call: TRBJ2-4
v_call: TRBV2
cdr3_aa: CASRVGQGHGIQYF

cdr3_length: 15
j_call: TRBJ1-4
v_call: TRBV4-1
cdr3_aa: CASSPEQVTNEKLFF

cdr3_length: 13
j_call: TRBJ2-3
v_call: TRBV7-9
cdr3_aa: CASSWGRTDTQYF

cdr3_length: 16
j_call: TRBJ2-4
v_call: TRBV7-9
cdr3_aa: CASSLPGGMAKNIQYF

cdr3_length: 17
j_call: TRBJ2-2
v_call: TRBV1
cdr3_aa: CTSSHGGGPGGHGELFF

cdr3_length: 15
j_call: TRBJ2-2
v_call: TRBV7-3
cdr3_aa: CASSLNGGGTGELFF

cdr3_length: 15
j_call: TRBJ1-2
v_call: TRBV5-5
cdr3_aa: CASSLAGGNRYGYTF

cdr3_length: 13
j_call: TRBJ2-7
v_call: TRBV27
cdr3_aa: CASSSASPYEQYF

cdr3_length: 17
j_call: TRBJ1-4
v_call: TRBV4-1
cdr3_aa: CASSQVGETDWNEKLFF

cdr3_length: 14
j_call: TRBJ2-3
v_call: TRBV7-8
cdr3_aa: CASSLGRVTDTQYF

cdr3_length: 14
j_call: TRBJ2-3
v_call: TRBV5-1
cdr3_aa: CASSLSADTDTQYF

cdr3_length: 15
j_call: TRBJ2-7
v_call: TRBV5-5
cdr3_aa: CASSSWGGVGYEQYF

cdr3_length: 15
j_call: TRBJ1-5
v_call: TRBV27
cdr3_aa: CATSVGPGSNQPQHF

cdr3_length: 15
j_call: TRBJ2-6
v_call: TRBV30
cdr3_aa: CAWSVARGGANVLTF

cdr3_length: 16
j_call: TRBJ2-5
v_call: TRBV4-1
cdr3_aa: CASSQEFLGAKETQYF

cdr3_length: 14
j_call: TRBJ1-4
v_call: TRBV19
cdr3_aa: CASSRDRGNEKLFF

cdr3_length: 14
j_call: TRBJ2-3
v_call: TRBV5-1
cdr3_aa: CASSFGQGALTQYF

cdr3_length: 15
j_call: TRBJ1-2
v_call: TRBV18
cdr3_aa: CASSPKDRVVYGYTF

cdr3_length: 13
j_call: TRBJ2-3
v_call: TRBV7-2
cdr3_aa: CAVRGVGADTQYF

cdr3_length: 18
j_call: TRBJ2-3
v_call: TRBV11-1
cdr3_aa: CASSPDTLWGGSTDTQYF

cdr3_length: 15
j_call: TRBJ2-7
v_call: TRBV7-2
cdr3_aa: CASSPPPAGGYEQYF

cdr3_length: 13
j_call: TRBJ2-7
v_call: TRBV28
cdr3_aa: CASSRSKAGSKDF

cdr3_length: 18
j_call: TRBJ2-2
v_call: TRBV14
cdr3_aa: CASSRTSGGARRTGELFF

cdr3_length: 11
j_call: TRBJ2-7
v_call: TRBV7-9
cdr3_aa: CASSVTYEQYF

cdr3_length: 17
j_call: TRBJ2-5
v_call: TRBV4-3
cdr3_aa: CASSQVESGGALETQYF

cdr3_length: 13
j_call: TRBJ1-4
v_call: TRBV11-2
cdr3_aa: CASSDFRGEKLFF

cdr3_length: 15
j_call: TRBJ2-2
v_call: TRBV11-3
cdr3_aa: CASSSLGGKTGELFF

cdr3_length: 16
j_call: TRBJ2-3
v_call: TRBV28
cdr3_aa: CASSSLGGGRTDTQYF

cdr3_length: 13
j_call: TRBJ1-5
v_call: TRBV19
cdr3_aa: CASSMQGGQPQHF

cdr3_length: 15
j_call: TRBJ2-1
v_call: TRBV19
cdr3_aa: CASRTGLAGANEQFF

cdr3_length: 16
j_call: TRBJ2-1
v_call: TRBV13
cdr3_aa: CASSSGGLAAYNEQFF

cdr3_length: 14
j_call: TRBJ2-3
v_call: TRBV30
cdr3_aa: CAWGIAGNTDTQYF

cdr3_length: 15
j_call: TRBJ1-1
v_call: TRBV10-3
cdr3_aa: CAISGSLTGNTEAFF

cdr3_length: 18
j_call: TRBJ2-4
v_call: TRBV4-2
cdr3_aa: CASSPGTGAALAKNIQYF

cdr3_length: 11
j_call: TRBJ2-3
v_call: TRBV28
cdr3_aa: CASRGLAGPLF